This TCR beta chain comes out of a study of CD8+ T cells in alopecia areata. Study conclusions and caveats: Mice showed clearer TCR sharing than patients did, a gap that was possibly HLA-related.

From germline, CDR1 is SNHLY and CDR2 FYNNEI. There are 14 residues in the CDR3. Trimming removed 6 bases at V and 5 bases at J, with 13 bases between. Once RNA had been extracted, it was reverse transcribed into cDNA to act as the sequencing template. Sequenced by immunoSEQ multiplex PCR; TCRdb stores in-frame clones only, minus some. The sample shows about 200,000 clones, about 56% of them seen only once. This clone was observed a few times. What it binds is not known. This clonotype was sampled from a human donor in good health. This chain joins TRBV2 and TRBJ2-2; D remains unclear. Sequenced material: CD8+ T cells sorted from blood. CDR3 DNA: TGTGCCAGCAGCCTTACAGAGACAACCGGGGAGCTGTTTTTT. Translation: CASSLTETTGELFF.